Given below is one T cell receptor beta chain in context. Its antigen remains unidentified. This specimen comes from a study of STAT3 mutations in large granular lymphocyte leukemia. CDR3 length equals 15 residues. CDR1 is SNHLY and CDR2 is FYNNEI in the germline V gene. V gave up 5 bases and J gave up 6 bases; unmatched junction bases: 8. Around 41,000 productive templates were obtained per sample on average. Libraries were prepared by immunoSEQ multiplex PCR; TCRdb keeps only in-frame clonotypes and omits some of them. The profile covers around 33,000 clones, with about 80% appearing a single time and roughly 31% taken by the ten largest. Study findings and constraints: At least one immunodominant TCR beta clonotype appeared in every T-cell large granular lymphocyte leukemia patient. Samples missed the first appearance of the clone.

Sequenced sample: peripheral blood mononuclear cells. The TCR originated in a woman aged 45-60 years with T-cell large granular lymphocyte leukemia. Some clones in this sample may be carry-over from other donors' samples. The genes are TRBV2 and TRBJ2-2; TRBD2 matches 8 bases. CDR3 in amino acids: CASSSSGSRSGELFF. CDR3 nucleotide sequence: TGTGCCAGCAGTTCGAGCGGGAGCCGCTCCGGGGAGCTGTTTTTT.